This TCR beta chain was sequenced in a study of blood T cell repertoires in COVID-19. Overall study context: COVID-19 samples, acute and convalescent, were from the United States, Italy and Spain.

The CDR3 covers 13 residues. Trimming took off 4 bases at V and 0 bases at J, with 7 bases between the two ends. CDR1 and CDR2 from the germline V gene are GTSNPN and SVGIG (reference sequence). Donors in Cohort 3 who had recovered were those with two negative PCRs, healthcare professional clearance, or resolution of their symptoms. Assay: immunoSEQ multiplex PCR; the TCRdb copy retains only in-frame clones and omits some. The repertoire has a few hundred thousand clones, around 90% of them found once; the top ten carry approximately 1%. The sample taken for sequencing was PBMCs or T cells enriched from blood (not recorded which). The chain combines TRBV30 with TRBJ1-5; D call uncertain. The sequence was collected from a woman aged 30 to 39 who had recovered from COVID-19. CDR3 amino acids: CAWNRYSNQPQHF. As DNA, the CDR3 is TGTGCCTGGAACAGATATAGCAATCAGCCCCAGCATTTT. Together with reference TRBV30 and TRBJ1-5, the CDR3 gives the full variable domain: SQTIHQWPATLVQPVGSPLSLECTVEGTSNPNLYWYRQAAGRGLQLLFYSVGIGQISSEVPQNLSASRPQDRQFILSSKKLLLSDSGFYLCAWNRYSNQPQHFGDGTRLSIL.